Listed here are 10 T cell receptor beta chains from one sample, sequenced in a study of blood T cell repertoires in COVID-19. TCRdb's copy holds only in-frame clones and misses some; the assay was immunoSEQ multiplex PCR. The sample lists under 250,000 clones; approximately 87% were seen once. What was sequenced was peripheral blood. The receptors derive from a man aged 55 to 69 with acute or convalescent COVID-19.

J is TRBJ1-4 and V is TRBV28; 8 bases map to TRBD1. J was trimmed by 5 bases and V by 2 bases; bases with no gene match: 7. The germline V gene encodes CDR1 MDHEN and CDR2 SYDVKM. The CDR3 loop spans 16 amino acids. This chain's CDR3 is CASSLPGTGINEKLFF. CDR3 in DNA: TGTGCCAGCAGTTTACCGGGGACAGGTATCAATGAAAAACTGTTTTTT.

The rearrangement uses TRBV4-1 and TRBJ2-5; D call uncertain. Germline V CDR1 and CDR2: MGHRA, YSYEKL. The V gene lost 4 bases and the J gene lost 1 base, with 10 bases spanning the gap. This CDR3 spans 14 amino acids. CDR3 in DNA: TGCGCCAGCAGCCTACTGATCTCCCAAGAGACCCAGTACTTC. Amino acid sequence: CASSLLISQETQYF.

This chain uses TRBV30 with TRBJ2-2, with 7 bases matching TRBD2. V lost 3 bases to trimming and J lost 1 base; unmatched junction nucleotides: 11. The germline CDR1 and CDR2 sequences are GTSNPN and SVGIG (reference sequence). This CDR3 is built from 17 residues. The CDR3: CAWRSGGHTWNTGELFF. DNA for the CDR3: TGTGCCTGGAGATCGGGGGGTCACACCTGGAACACCGGGGAGCTGTTTTTT.

This clone occurred once. V usage is TRBV7-2 and J usage is TRBJ2-3, with 10 bases aligning to TRBD2. Germline trimming cut 9 bases from V and 4 bases from J; bases unmatched to any gene: 10. The CDR3 length is 15 residues. Looked up from germline, CDR1 is SGHTA and CDR2 is FQGNSA. CDR3 residues: CASILGLAEADTQYF. CDR3 nucleotide sequence: TGTGCCAGTATACTAGGACTAGCGGAAGCAGATACGCAGTATTTT.

This chain connects TRBV11-1 to TRBJ2-1; 9 nucleotides line up with TRBD2. The trim removed 7 bases at V and 8 bases at J, leaving 12 bases unmatched. Germline V lookup: CDR1 SGHAT, CDR2 FQDESV (reference sequence). The length of the CDR3 is 15 residues. The CDR3 protein is CASKAVLAGRDEQFF. The DNA for the CDR3 is TGTGCCAGCAAGGCCGTTCTAGCGGGACGCGATGAGCAGTTCTTC. The whole variable domain, remainder taken from reference TRBV11-1 and TRBJ2-1, is EAEVAQSPRYKITEKSQAVAFWCDPISGHATLYWYRQILGQGPELLVQFQDESVVDDSQLPKDRFSAERLKGVDSTLKIQPAELGDSAMYLCASKAVLAGRDEQFFGPGTRLTVL.

This clone was seen once. The rearrangement joins TRBV21-1 to TRBJ1-3; TRBD1, as called in the table, went unchecked against the DNA. TRBV21-1 is reported as a pseudogene. The CDR3 is 16 amino acids. The CDR3 DNA reads as TGTGCCAGCAGCAAACGTCCAGGGTCCCCTGGAAACACCATATATTTT. Amino acid sequence: CASSKRPGSPGNTIYF.

The CDR3 protein is CASSETGGSSYNEQFF. CDR3 nucleotide sequence: TGTGCCAGCAGTGAAACAGGGGGTAGCTCCTACAATGAGCAGTTCTTC. The V and J genes are TRBV6-1 and TRBJ2-1, with 8 bases lining up with TRBD1. CDR3 length equals 16 residues. Germline V gene sequence: CDR1 MNHNS, CDR2 SASEGT. The V segment lost 2 bases and the J segment 0 bases; nucleotides outside the gene matches: 3.

CDR3 nucleotide sequence: TGCGCCAGCAGCTTCTATACTAGCGGGTACGAGCAGTACTTC. Protein product: CASSFYTSGYEQYF. The V call is TRBV5-1, the J call TRBJ2-7; 9 bases agree with TRBD2. The CDR3 length is 14 residues. CDR1 SGHRS and CDR2 YFSETQ come from the germline V gene. The V gene end was trimmed by 2 bases and the J gene end by 4 bases; junction bases not matched to a gene: 4. Supplemented by reference TRBV5-1 and TRBJ2-7, the full variable domain reads KAGVTQTPRYLIKTRGQQVTLSCSPISGHRSVSWYQQTPGQGLQFLFEYFSETQRNKGNFPGRFSGRQFSNSRSEMNVSTLELGDSALYLCASSFYTSGYEQYFGPGTRLTVT.

The chain combines TRBV5-1 with TRBJ2-2; possibly TRBD1 for D (6 bases). Germline V gene data show CDR1 as SGHRS and CDR2 as YFSETQ. The CDR3 consists of 13 residues. V shed 4 bases and J shed 8 bases, with 12 bases lying between them. The CDR3 bases are TGCGCCAGCAGCATCCAAGACAGGGGGGAGCTGTTTTTT. Translating it yields CASSIQDRGELFF.

V is TRBV19 and J is TRBJ1-1, with 8 nucleotides matching TRBD1. The J segment lost 7 bases and the V segment lost 9 bases, leaving 10 bases of the junction unmatched. This CDR3 has 13 residues. Per the germline V gene, CDR1 is LNHDA and CDR2 is SQIVND (reference sequence). CDR3 sequence reads: CASLDRAHLEAFF. The CDR3 nucleotides read TGTGCCAGCCTGGACAGGGCCCATCTTGAAGCTTTCTTT.